The rows below give T cell receptor beta chains drawn from one sample of a study of cytomegalovirus exposure and HLA in healthy donors. Clones were read by immunoSEQ multiplex PCR, and TCRdb kept only the in-frame ones, dropping some. The table lists 150,000 or so clones, around 84% of them singletons. Sequencing was performed on PBMCs. These receptors originate from a man aged 18 to 29 in good health and CMV-seronegative. Each CDR3 is given with its conserved first and last residue. The D gene is left open where the match is weak.

>-|TRBV15|TRBJ1-1
CATSRAQGMNTEAFF
>TRBD1|TRBV4-1|TRBJ1-5
CASSPLTGGSNQPQHF
>TRBD2|TRBV11-3|TRBJ2-1
CASSPGGYSYNEQFF
>-|TRBV15|TRBJ1-6
CATSRGLRQSNSPLHF
>TRBD1|TRBV9|TRBJ1-1
CASSAFTGTGSTMNTEAFF
>TRBD2|TRBV4-3|TRBJ2-1
CASSQGHPIAGGWGNEQFF
>-|TRBV11-3|TRBJ2-2
CASSSQGTGELFF
>-|TRBV5-1|TRBJ2-1
CASSLEGDPYNEQFF
>-|TRBV5-6|TRBJ1-4
CASSLSGGLNEKLFF
>-|TRBV5-1|TRBJ2-2
CASSLGRGNTGELFF
>TRBD1|TRBV7-9|TRBJ1-2
CASWGTGQEYGYTF
>TRBD1|TRBV9|TRBJ1-5
CASSVGPGGGGQPQHF
>-|TRBV27|TRBJ2-1
CASSLGGSYNEQFF
>-|TRBV6-6|TRBJ1-1
CASSWAPNTEAFF
>-|TRBV7-9|TRBJ1-4
CASSQRDNAPPNEKLFF
>-|TRBV5-1|TRBJ2-7
CASSLETRGEQYF
>-|TRBV6-5|TRBJ2-7
CASNRGESYEQYF
>-|TRBV7-3|TRBJ1-2
CASKAGMNYGYTF
>TRBD1|TRBV11-2|TRBJ2-1
CASSPQGEENEQFF
>-|TRBV2|TRBJ2-1
CASRFGSSYNEQFF
>TRBD2|TRBV6-5|TRBJ2-7
CASSRLAGGSYEQYF
>TRBD1|TRBV7-9|TRBJ1-2
CASSRAQGTGRDGYTF
>TRBD2|TRBV2|TRBJ2-3
CASSEARGYTQYF
>TRBD1|TRBV25-1|TRBJ1-2
CASSAPGTGGDYGYTF
>TRBD2|TRBV9|TRBJ2-2
CASSVDWSSGSRTGELFF
>-|TRBV19|TRBJ2-7
CASSIGTTYEQYF
>TRBD1|TRBV19|TRBJ1-1
CASSTRTGGVSTEAFF
>-|TRBV13|TRBJ1-2
CASTSEFDGYTF
>-|TRBV7-2|TRBJ1-6
CASSLETGNSPLHF
>-|TRBV13|TRBJ2-7
CASSSYYEQYF
>TRBD1|TRBV5-1|TRBJ1-6
CASSWGQGVTPLHF
>TRBD2|TRBV19|TRBJ2-3
CASISSSGEADTQYF
>TRBD2|TRBV11-2|TRBJ2-7
CASSFQAGGLYEQYF
>TRBD2|TRBV18|TRBJ2-7
CASSPHALAGLGEQYF
>TRBD2|TRBV18|TRBJ2-1
CASSHLAGTYNEQFF
>TRBD2|TRBV10-3|TRBJ2-7
CAIRDLAGGPSAYEQYF
>-|TRBV29-1|TRBJ1-4
CSVEGGRDEKLFF
>-|TRBV19|TRBJ1-4
CASSHNEKLFF
>TRBD2|TRBV2|TRBJ2-7
CASSEWDGRWNEQYF
>-|TRBV7-3|TRBJ2-3
CASSLVRDTQYF
>TRBD1|TRBV28|TRBJ1-5
CATTQGAGADQPQHF
>-|TRBV21-1|TRBJ2-2
CASSKDRVGQGNTGELFF
>-|TRBV6-5|TRBJ2-1
CASTRGGLNGNEQFF
>TRBD1|TRBV28|TRBJ1-1
CASSLRDRGTEAFF
>-|TRBV6-5|TRBJ1-5
CASSQHQGQPQHF
>-|TRBV2|TRBJ1-2
CASRPEAGGYTF